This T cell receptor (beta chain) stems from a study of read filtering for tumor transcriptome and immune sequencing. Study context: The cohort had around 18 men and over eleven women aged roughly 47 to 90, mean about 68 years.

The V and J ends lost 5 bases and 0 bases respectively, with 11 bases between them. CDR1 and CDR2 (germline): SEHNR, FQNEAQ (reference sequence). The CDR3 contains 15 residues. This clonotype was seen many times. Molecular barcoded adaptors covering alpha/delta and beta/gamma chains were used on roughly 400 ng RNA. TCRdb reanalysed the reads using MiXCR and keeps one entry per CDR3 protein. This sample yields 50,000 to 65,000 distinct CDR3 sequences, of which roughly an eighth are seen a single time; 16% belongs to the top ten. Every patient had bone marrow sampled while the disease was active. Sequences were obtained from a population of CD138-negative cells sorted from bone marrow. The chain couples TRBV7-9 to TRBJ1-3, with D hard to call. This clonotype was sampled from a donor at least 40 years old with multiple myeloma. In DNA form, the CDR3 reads TGTGCCAGCAGCGGAAGGGTTAGCTCTGGAAACACCATATATTTT. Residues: CASSGRVSSGNTIYF. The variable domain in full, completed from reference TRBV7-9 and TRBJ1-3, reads DTGVSQNPRHKITKRGQNVTFRCDPISEHNRLYWYRQTLGQGPEFLTYFQNEAQLEKSRLLSDRFSAERPKGSFSTLEIQRTEQGDSAMYLCASSGRVSSGNTIYFGEGSWLTVV.